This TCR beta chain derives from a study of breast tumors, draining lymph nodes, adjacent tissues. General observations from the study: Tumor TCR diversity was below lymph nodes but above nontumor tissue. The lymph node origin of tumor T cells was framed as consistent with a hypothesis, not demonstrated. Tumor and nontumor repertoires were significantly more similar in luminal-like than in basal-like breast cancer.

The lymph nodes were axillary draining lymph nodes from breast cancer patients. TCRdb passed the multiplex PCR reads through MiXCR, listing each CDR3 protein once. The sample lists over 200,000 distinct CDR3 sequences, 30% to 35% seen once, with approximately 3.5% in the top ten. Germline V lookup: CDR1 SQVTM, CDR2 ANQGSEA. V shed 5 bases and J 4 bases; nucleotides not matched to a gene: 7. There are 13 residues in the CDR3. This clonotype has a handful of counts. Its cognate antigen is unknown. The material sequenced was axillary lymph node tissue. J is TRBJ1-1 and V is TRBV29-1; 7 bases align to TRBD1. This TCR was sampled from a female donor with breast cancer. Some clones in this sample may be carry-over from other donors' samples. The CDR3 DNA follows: TGCAGCGTTCTGAAAGGGGGCTCCACTGAAGCTTTCTTT. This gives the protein CSVLKGGSTEAFF.